This TCR beta chain appears in the sequencing data of a study of blood T cell repertoires in COVID-19. Study at large: Samples taken during acute and convalescent COVID-19 were collected in the United States, Italy and Spain.

Germline-derived CDR1 and CDR2 are MNHEY and SVGAGI. This CDR3 has 13 residues. A note on this clone: Sequence at one end of the junction differs from germline and may be a read error.

Sequenced by immunoSEQ multiplex PCR; TCRdb stores in-frame clones only, minus some. Of approximately 39,000 clones in the sample, about 94% are singletons; the top ten hold around 4%. The TCR comes from a human donor with active COVID-19. The donor label of this sample is uncertain. Source material: peripheral blood. This chain links TRBV6-5 with TRBJ2-5; 7 bases are shared with TRBD2. As DNA, the CDR3 is TGTGCCAGCAGTCCAGGACTAGAAGAGATCCAGTACTTC. This gives the protein CASSPGLEEIQYF.